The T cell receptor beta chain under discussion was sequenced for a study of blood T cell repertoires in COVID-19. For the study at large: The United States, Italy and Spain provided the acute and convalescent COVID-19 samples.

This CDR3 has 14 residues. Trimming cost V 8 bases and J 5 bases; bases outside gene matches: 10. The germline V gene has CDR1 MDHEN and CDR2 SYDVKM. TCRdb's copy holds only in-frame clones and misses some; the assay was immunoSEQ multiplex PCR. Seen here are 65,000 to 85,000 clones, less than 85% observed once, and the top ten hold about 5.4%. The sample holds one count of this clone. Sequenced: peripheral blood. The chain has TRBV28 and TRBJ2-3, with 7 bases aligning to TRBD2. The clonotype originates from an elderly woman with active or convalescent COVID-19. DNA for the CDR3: TGTGCCAGCCGGCGCGGGGGTAGGGTAGATACGCAGTATTTT. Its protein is CASRRGGRVDTQYF.